This section outlines one T cell receptor beta chain sequence together with its context. As yet, its antigen is unknown. Data came from immunoSEQ multiplex PCR; TCRdb stores just in-frame clones and leaves some out. The table shows around 510,000 clones, with around 95% occurring only once. This specimen belongs to a study of shared clonotypes between healthy human individuals. Study-wide results and caveats: Genetic and exposure-history diversity was limited by the small donor number.

CDR1 and CDR2 (germline): SGHDT, YYEEEE. The CDR3 has 16 amino acids. Trimming removed 3 bases from V and 2 bases from J; junction bases left unmatched: 7. The sample taken for sequencing was naive CD4+ T cells sorted from blood. Subset denoted: CD45RA+ positively selected. The rearrangement joins TRBV5-6 to TRBJ2-2; TRBD1 matches at 7 bases. The source is a young woman in good health. The DNA of the CDR3 is TGTGCCAGCAGCTGGGGACAGAGTCTTAACACCGGGGAGCTGTTTTTT. Translated: CASSWGQSLNTGELFF.